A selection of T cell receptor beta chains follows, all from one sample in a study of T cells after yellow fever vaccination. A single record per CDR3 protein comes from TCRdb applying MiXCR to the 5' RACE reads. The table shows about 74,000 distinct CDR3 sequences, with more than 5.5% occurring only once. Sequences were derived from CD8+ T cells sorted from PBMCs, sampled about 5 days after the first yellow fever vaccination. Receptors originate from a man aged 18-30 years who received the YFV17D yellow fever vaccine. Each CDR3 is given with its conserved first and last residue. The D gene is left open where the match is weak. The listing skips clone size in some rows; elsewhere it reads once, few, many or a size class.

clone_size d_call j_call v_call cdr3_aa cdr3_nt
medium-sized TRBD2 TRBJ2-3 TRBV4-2 CASSQDRAGGTDTQYF TGTGCCAGCAGCCAAGATCGAGCGGGGGGCACAGATACGCAGTATTTT
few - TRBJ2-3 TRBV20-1 CSARDQGRGPDTQYF TGCAGTGCTAGAGATCAAGGCAGGGGCCCAGATACGCAGTATTTT
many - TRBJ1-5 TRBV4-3 CASSQDLSSNQPQHF TGCGCCAGCAGCCAAGACTTGTCGAGCAATCAGCCCCAGCATTTT
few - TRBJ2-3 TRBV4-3 CASSQDLEAAPLVDTQYF TGCGCCAGCAGCCAAGATCTTGAGGCAGCCCCGTTGGTTGATACGCAGTATTTT
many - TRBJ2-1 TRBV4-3 CASSQDIGSGEQFF TGCGCCAGCAGCCAAGATATAGGGTCGGGTGAGCAGTTCTTC
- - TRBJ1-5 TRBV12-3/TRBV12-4 CASSLVSNQPQHF TGTGCCAGCAGTTTAGTCAGCAATCAGCCCCAGCATTTT
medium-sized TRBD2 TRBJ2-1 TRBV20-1 CSARDSSGAYNEQFF TGCAGTGCTAGAGATTCTAGCGGAGCATACAATGAGCAGTTCTTC
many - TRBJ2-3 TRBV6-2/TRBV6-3 CASSYPEGVRVVGDTQYF TGTGCCAGCAGTTACCCGGAGGGGGTCAGGGTGGTAGGAGATACGCAGTATTTT
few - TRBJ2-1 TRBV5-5 CASSLELAVAYNEQFF TGTGCCAGCAGCTTGGAGTTAGCGGTGGCATACAATGAGCAGTTCTTC
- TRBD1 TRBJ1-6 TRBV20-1 CSAREGQGDSLDNSPLHF TGCAGTGCTAGAGAGGGGCAGGGGGACTCCCTGGATAATTCACCCCTCCACTTT
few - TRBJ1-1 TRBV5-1 CASSATGSSEAFF TGCGCCAGCAGCGCTACAGGGAGTTCTGAAGCTTTCTTT
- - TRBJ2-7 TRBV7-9 CASSAASYEQYF TGTGCCAGCAGCGCAGCCTCCTACGAGCAGTACTTC
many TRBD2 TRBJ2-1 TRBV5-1 CASSVGLAGGPEQFF TGCGCCAGCAGCGTCGGACTAGCGGGGGGGCCTGAGCAGTTCTTC
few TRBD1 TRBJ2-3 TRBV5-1 CASSSDRGLGDTQYF TGCGCCAGCAGCTCCGACAGGGGGCTCGGAGATACGCAGTATTTT
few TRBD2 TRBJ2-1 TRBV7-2 CASSPLAGAFSNEQFF TGTGCCAGCAGCCCCCTAGCGGGGGCGTTTTCCAATGAGCAGTTCTTC
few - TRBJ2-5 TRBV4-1 CASSQGYDFETQYF TGCGCCAGCAGCCAAGGATACGATTTCGAGACCCAGTACTTC
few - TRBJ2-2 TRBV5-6 CASSFRIRANTGELFF TGTGCCAGCAGCTTTAGAATTCGGGCGAACACCGGGGAGCTGTTTTTT
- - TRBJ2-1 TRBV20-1 CSARELGAETDEQFF TGCAGTGCTAGAGAACTCGGGGCCGAGACGGATGAGCAGTTCTTC
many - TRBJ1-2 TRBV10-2 CASSPGPGGYTF TGCGCCAGCAGTCCAGGGCCGGGTGGCTACACCTTC
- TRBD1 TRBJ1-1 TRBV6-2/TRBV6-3 CASRGQGILSGAFF TGTGCCAGCAGAGGACAGGGAATTCTTTCTGGAGCTTTCTTT
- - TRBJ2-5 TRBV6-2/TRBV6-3 CASTNDQTQYF TGTGCCAGCACAAACGACCAGACCCAGTACTTC
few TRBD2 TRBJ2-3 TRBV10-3 CAMASGGALDTQYF TGTGCCATGGCTAGCGGGGGGGCTCTAGATACGCAGTATTTT
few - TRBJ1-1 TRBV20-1 CSAPRATEAFF TGCAGTGCTCCGAGGGCCACTGAAGCTTTCTTT
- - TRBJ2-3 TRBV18 CASSPINTETGEILSGGNTDTQYF TGTGCCAGCTCACCAATCAACACAGAGACAGGGGAGATCCTAAGCGGGGGTAACACAGATACGCAGTATTTT
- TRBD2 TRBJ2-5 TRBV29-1 CSVEDYLAGTKETQYF TGCAGCGTTGAAGATTACCTAGCGGGGACCAAAGAGACCCAGTACTTC
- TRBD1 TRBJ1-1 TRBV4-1 CASSPGQGPGGTEEAFF TGCGCCAGCAGCCCGGGACAGGGGCCAGGGGGCACTGAAGAAGCTTTCTTT
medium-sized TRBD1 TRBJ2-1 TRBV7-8 CASSLQGTGGNNEQFF TGTGCCAGCAGCTTACAAGGGACAGGGGGTAACAATGAGCAGTTCTTC
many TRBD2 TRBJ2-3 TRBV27 CASSSLAGGTDTQYF TGTGCCAGCAGTTCGCTAGCGGGGGGCACAGATACGCAGTATTTT
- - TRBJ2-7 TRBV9 CASSVGLGGLEQYF TGTGCCAGCAGCGTAGGTCTTGGAGGGCTCGAGCAGTACTTC
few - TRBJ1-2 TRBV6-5 CASNEFGGGYTF TGTGCCAGCAATGAATTCGGCGGTGGCTACACCTTC
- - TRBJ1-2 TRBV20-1 CSARAQARGYGYTF TGCAGTGCCAGAGCCCAAGCCAGGGGCTATGGCTACACCTTC
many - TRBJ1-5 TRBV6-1 CASSEGGASLYSNQPQHF TGTGCCAGCAGTGAAGGGGGCGCGTCCCTCTATAGCAATCAGCCCCAGCATTTT
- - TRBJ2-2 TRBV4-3 CASSQTLGPNTGELFF TGCGCCAGCAGCCAGACCCTCGGACCCAACACCGGGGAGCTGTTTTTT
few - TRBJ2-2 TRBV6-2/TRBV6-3 CASSYSRGKTGELFF TGTGCCAGCAGTTACTCACGGGGAAAAACCGGGGAGCTGTTTTTT
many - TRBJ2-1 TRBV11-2 CASSLGYSGERNEQFF TGTGCCAGCAGCTTAGGCTACTCAGGGGAAAGGAATGAGCAGTTCTTC
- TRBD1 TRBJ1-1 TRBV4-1 CASSQNQGAPEAFF TGCGCCAGCAGCCAGAACCAGGGGGCGCCTGAAGCTTTCTTT
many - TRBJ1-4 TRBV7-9 CASGINEKLFF TGTGCCAGCGGAATTAATGAAAAACTGTTTTTT
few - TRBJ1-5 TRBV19 CASSLGLAQHF TGTGCCAGTAGTCTTGGCTTGGCCCAGCATTTT
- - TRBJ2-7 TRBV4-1 CASSQSGTYEQYF TGCGCCAGCAGCCAAAGTGGGACCTACGAGCAGTACTTC
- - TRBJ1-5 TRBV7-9 CASSLGSPNQPQHF TGTGCCAGCAGCTTAGGGTCCCCTAATCAGCCCCAGCATTTT
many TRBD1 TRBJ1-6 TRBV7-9 CASSLWNRGDSPLHF TGTGCCAGCAGCTTATGGAACAGGGGTGATTCACCCCTCCACTTT
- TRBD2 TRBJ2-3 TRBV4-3 CASSQDEFGTSGPTDTQYF TGCGCCAGCAGCCAAGACGAGTTTGGAACTAGCGGTCCCACAGATACGCAGTATTTT
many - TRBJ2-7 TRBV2 CASTPGYEQYF TGTGCCAGCACTCCAGGTTACGAGCAGTACTTC
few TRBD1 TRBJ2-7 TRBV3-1 CASSPGQGWYEQYF TGTGCCAGCAGCCCTGGACAGGGGTGGTACGAGCAGTACTTC
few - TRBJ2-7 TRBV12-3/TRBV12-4 CASSRGQTSLGGQYF TGTGCCAGCAGCCGCGGACAGACCTCCCTTGGAGGGCAGTACTTC
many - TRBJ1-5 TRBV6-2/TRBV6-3 CASKGWGHDNQPQHF TGTGCCAGCAAAGGTTGGGGCCACGACAATCAGCCCCAGCATTTT
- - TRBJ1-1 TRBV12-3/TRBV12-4 CASSSGGSYTEAFF TGTGCCAGCAGTTCTGGTGGAAGTTACACTGAAGCTTTCTTT